This T cell receptor beta chain was identified in a study of blood T cell repertoires in COVID-19. Turning to the study itself: The United States, Italy and Spain provided the acute and convalescent COVID-19 samples.

Original processing notes: The authors estimated nucleated cell counts from reference gene primer amplification. Assay used: immunoSEQ multiplex PCR; TCRdb lists only in-frame clones, some missing. Clonal size and the V and J genes are those of that table, whereas D and trimming came from the DNA. The sample consists of 200,000 to 250,000 clones, approximately 83% of them appearing once. The CDR3 extends over 12 amino acids. Per germline, CDR1 GTSNPN and CDR2 SVGIG (reference sequence). V lost 5 bases and J lost 5, with 12 bases in between. J is TRBJ2-5 and V is TRBV30, with D maybe TRBD2 (6 bases). The specimen was peripheral blood. The sequence derives from a woman aged 25 to 39 with COVID-19, enrolled during active disease. In nucleotides, the CDR3 is TGTGCCTGGTTACTAGCTGGCGAGACCCAGTACTTC. This codes for CAWLLAGETQYF.